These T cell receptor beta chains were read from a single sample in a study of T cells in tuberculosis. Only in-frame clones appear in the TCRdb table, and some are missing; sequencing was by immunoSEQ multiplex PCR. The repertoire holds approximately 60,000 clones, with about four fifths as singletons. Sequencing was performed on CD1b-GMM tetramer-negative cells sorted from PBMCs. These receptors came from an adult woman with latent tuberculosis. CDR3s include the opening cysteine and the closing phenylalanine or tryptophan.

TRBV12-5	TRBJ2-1	CASGLGLAGTGDEQFF
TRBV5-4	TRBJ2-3	CASSSDREAADTQYF
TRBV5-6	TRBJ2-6	CASSLVGGSGANVLTF
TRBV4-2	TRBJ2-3	CASSQDYSRGTDTQYF
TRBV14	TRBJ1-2	CASSQGLGRTSISGYTF
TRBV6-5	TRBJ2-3	CASTPSVTDTQYF
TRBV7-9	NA	CASSGDRGFDEQYF
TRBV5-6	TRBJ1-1	CASSLAGGRNTEAFF
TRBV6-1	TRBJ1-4	CASSRRGAEKLFF
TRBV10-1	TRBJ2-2	CASSVGGPNTGELFF
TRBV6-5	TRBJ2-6	CASSYEGSGANVLTF
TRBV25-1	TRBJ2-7	CASGPLLGTVSPYEQYF
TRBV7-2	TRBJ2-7	CASSAGQGVLYEQYF
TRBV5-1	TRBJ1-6	CASSLDLTGGSNNSPLHF
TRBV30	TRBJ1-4	CAWGQEKLFF
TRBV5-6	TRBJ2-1	CASSSRERSRFYNEQFF
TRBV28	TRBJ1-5	CASRISRHQPQHF
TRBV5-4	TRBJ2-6	CASSFPRRRSGANVLTF
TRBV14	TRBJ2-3	CASSQDRSGQGTDTQYF
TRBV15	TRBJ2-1	CATSREGAGKGNEQFF
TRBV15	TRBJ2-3	CATSSPRGAGTDTQYF
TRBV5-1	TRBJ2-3	CASSLGRGAGTDTQYF
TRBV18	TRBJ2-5	CASSPKSSSGRQQETQYF
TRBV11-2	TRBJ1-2	CASSLWGPGGYTF
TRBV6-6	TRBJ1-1	CASNSGQLRTEAFF
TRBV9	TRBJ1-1	CASSVLGRGGDTEAFF
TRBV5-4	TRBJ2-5	CASSIGGLVGETQYF
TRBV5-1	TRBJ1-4	CASSFSGQGLSSNEKLFF
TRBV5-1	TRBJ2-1	CASSLAGSSREFF
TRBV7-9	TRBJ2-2	CASSLGQEYTGELFF
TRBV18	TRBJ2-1	CASSPPGLSRNNNEQFF
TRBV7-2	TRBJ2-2	CASSPGTHTGELFF
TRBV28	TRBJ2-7	CASSSDISYEQYF
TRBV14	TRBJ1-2	CASSPQGLGYGYTF
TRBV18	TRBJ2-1	CASSLLAGEYNEQFF
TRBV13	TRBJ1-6	CASSLGRGGNSPLHF
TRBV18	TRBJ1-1	CASSPGLMNTEAFF
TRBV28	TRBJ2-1	CASSFAVSSYNEQFF
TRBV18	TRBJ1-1	CASSLDRGRYEAFF
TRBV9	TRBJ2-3	CASSVGRGRTDTQYF
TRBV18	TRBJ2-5	CASSPDVQGDVETQYF
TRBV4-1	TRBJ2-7	CASSPSSGRSYEQYF
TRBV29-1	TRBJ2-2	CSVEVPGKNTGELFF
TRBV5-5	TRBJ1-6	CASSLIQGVWSPLHF
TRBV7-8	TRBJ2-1	CASSLNRGTGNEQFF
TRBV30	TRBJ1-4	CAWSVETGAKLFF